These 16 T cell receptor beta chains share one sample of origin, sequenced in a study of Ad26.COV2.S vaccination and SARS-CoV-2 variants. The data were produced by immunoSEQ multiplex PCR, yet TCRdb's version contains in-frame clones alone and is incomplete. Among just over 350,000 clones, under 95% were seen once, and the ten largest hold 3.9%. The sample here was peripheral blood, taken after recovery from COVID-19. Every receptor here comes from a human donor who had recovered from COVID-19.

This chain joins TRBV6-5 and TRBJ1-5; weak D call: TRBD1 (6 bases). This CDR3 comprises 14 residues. Looked up from germline, CDR1 is MNHEY and CDR2 is SVGAGI. With 4 bases removed from V and 4 bases from J, the gap between germline ends came to 11 bases. The CDR3 region has the DNA TGTGCCAGCAGTTTACAGGGTCGTAATCAGCCCCAGCATTTT. Protein product: CASSLQGRNQPQHF.

The chain joins TRBV6-5 to TRBJ2-7; TRBD1 agrees at 8 bases. The V segment lost 6 bases and the J segment 3 bases; nucleotides outside the gene matches: 4. Germline CDR1 reads MNHEY; CDR2 reads SVGAGI. This CDR3 comprises 13 residues. CDR3 loop: CASSRQGLYEQYF. Here the CDR3 DNA reads TGTGCCAGCAGCCGACAGGGGCTCTACGAGCAGTACTTC.

The chain has TRBV6-5 and TRBJ2-2; D gene ambiguous. The CDR3 is made up of 11 amino acids. Germline CDR1 MNHEY, CDR2 SVGAGI. V was pared by 7 bases and J by 2 bases, with 2 bases between. CDR3 amino acids: CASTNTGELFF. The CDR3 DNA reads TGTGCCAGCACTAACACCGGGGAGCTGTTTTTT.

The CDR3 sequence: CASSGPAGLYEQYF. CDR3 nucleotide sequence: TGTGCCAGCAGCGGCCCAGCGGGCCTCTACGAGCAGTACTTC. The rearrangement links TRBV7-2 to TRBJ2-7; a possible D gene is TRBD2 (6 bases). This CDR3 has 14 amino acids. V was pared by 5 bases and J by 3 bases, with 14 bases between. Germline V gene sequence: CDR1 SGHTA, CDR2 FQGNSA.

Concerning this clone itself: Compared with germline, one end of the junction differs, possibly owing to a read error. V and J are TRBV14 and TRBJ2-5; D is undetermined. The CDR3 spans 13 residues. Germline assignment: CDR1 SGHDN and CDR2 FVKESK. This CDR3 is CASSQGFGETQYF. CDR3 sequence (DNA): TGTGCCAGCAGTCAAGGTTTTGGAGAGACCCAGTACTTC.

The V call is TRBV5-8, the J call TRBJ2-1; D may be TRBD2 (7 bases). The CDR3 has 15 amino acids. In germline, CDR1 is SGHTS, CDR2 YDEGEE. V was clipped by 2 bases and J by 4 bases, with 13 bases between them. The CDR3 DNA reads TGTGCCAGCAGCTTAACGGGGGGCCCTTACAATGAGCAGTTCTTC. Its translation is CASSLTGGPYNEQFF.

The chain joins TRBV12-5 to TRBJ2-7, with D unclear. With 3 bases removed from V and 3 bases from J, the gap between germline ends came to 15 bases. The CDR3 loop spans 15 amino acids. In germline, CDR1 is LGHNT, CDR2 FRNRAP. The CDR3 loop reads CASGFWPGQNYEQYF. CDR3 sequence (DNA): TGTGCTAGTGGTTTTTGGCCCGGGCAGAACTACGAGCAGTACTTC.

The chain recombines TRBV18 with TRBJ2-1; the match to TRBD2 covers 7 bases. Trimming took 0 bases from V and 3 from J; bases not matched to a gene: 5. The CDR3 length is 16 residues. CDR1 is KGHSH, CDR2 LQKENI, per germline. The chain's CDR3 is CASSPPRSGNYNEQFF. CDR3 sequence (DNA): TGTGCCAGCTCACCACCGCGGAGCGGGAACTACAATGAGCAGTTCTTC.

This clone was seen only once. J is TRBJ2-7 and V is TRBV18; 7 nucleotides match TRBD1. The CDR3 is 13 residues long. The germline gives CDR1 KGHSH, CDR2 LQKENI. The ends lost 6 bases at V and 3 bases at J; junction bases unmatched: 5. As DNA, the CDR3 is TGTGCCAGCTCGAATAGGGGGCTCTACGAGCAGTACTTC. Its protein is CASSNRGLYEQYF. Using reference TRBV18 and TRBJ2-7 for the parts outside the CDR3, the full variable domain is NAGVMQNPRHLVRRRGQEARLRCSPMKGHSHVYWYRQLPEEGLKFMVYLQKENIIDESGMPKERFSAEFPKEGPSILRIQQVVRGDSAAYFCASSNRGLYEQYFGPGTRLTVT.

This chain links TRBV5-5 with TRBJ2-5; D gene uncertain. Trimming left V 2 bases short and J 1 base short, with 6 bases between. Looked up from germline, CDR1 is SGHKS and CDR2 is YYEKEE (reference sequence). The CDR3 is 13 residues long. CDR3 in DNA: TGTGCCAGCAGCTTATCACCCCAAGAGACCCAGTACTTC. Protein product: CASSLSPQETQYF.

The sample holds one count of this clone. This chain uses TRBV9 with TRBJ2-3; no reliable D call. V was cut by 4 bases and J by 6 bases, with 12 bases left in between. Germline-derived CDR1 and CDR2 are SGDLS and YYNGEE. The CDR3 sequence is 13 residues long. The CDR3 region has the DNA TGTGCCAGCAGCCCGTCCCACGCGGATACGCAGTATTTT. Residues: CASSPSHADTQYF.

CDR3 loop: CASSLGTGSTDTQYF. CDR3 sequence (DNA): TGTGCCAGCAGCCTAGGGACAGGCAGCACAGATACGCAGTATTTT. The rearrangement uses TRBV9 and TRBJ2-3; 8 bases match TRBD1. The CDR3 spans 15 residues. CDR1 and CDR2 (germline): SGDLS, YYNGEE. The V and J ends lost 4 bases and 0 bases, in that order; junction bases with no gene match: 4.

V and J are TRBV19 and TRBJ1-1, with no clear D. V was clipped by 1 base and J by 1 base, with 10 bases between them. Per the germline V gene, CDR1 is LNHDA and CDR2 is SQIVND (reference sequence). CDR3 length: 15 residues. The CDR3 loop is CASSIVTGANTEAFF. In nucleotides, the CDR3 is TGTGCCAGTAGTATAGTGACGGGAGCGAACACTGAAGCTTTCTTT.

This chain links TRBV9 with TRBJ2-2; no definite D call. Germline-derived CDR1 and CDR2 are SGDLS and YYNGEE. This CDR3 spans 15 amino acids. Trimming took 0 bases from V and 1 from J, leaving 7 bases between them. The CDR3 DNA reads as TGTGCCAGCAGCGTAGTCGGACGGAACACCGGGGAGCTGTTTTTT. Translating it yields CASSVVGRNTGELFF.

The genes are TRBV27 and TRBJ1-1; possibly TRBD1 for D (5 bases). The CDR3 is made up of 14 amino acids. CDR1 is MNHEY and CDR2 is SMNVEV in the germline V gene (reference sequence). The ends were cut back, 3 bases at V and 0 bases at J, with 8 bases in the middle. The DNA of the CDR3 is TGTGCCAGCAGTTTGGGACGCCTGAACACTGAAGCTTTCTTT. The encoded protein is CASSLGRLNTEAFF.

The chain is built from TRBV2 and TRBJ1-6, with 9 bases matching TRBD1. The CDR3 totals 15 residues. Losses at the gene ends were 5 bases for V and 10 bases for J; bases not matched to a gene: 9. The germline V gene has CDR1 SNHLY and CDR2 FYNNEI. In nucleotides, the CDR3 is TGTGCCAGCAGTCCGGGACAGGGAGGAAAATCACCCCTCCACTTT. Translated: CASSPGQGGKSPLHF.